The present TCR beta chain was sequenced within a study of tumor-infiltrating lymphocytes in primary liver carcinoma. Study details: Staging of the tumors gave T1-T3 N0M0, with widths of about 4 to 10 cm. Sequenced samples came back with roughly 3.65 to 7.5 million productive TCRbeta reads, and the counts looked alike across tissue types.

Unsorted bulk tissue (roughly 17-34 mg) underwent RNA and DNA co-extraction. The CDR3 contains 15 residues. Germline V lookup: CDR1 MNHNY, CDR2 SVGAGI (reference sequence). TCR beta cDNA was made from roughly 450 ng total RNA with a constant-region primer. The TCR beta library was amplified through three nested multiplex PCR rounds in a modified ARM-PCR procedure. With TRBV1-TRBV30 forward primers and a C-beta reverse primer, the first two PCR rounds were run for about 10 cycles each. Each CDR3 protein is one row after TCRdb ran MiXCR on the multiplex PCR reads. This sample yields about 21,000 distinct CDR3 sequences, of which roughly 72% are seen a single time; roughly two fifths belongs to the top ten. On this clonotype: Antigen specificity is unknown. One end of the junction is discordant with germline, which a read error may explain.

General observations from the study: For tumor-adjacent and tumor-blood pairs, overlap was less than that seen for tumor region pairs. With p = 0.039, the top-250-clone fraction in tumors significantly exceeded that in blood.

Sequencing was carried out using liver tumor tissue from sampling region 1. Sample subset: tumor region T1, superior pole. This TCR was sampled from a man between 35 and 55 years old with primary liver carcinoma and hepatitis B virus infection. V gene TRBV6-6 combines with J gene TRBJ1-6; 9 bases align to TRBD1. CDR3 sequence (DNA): TGCCCCAGTAGTCTAGGGACAGGGAGAAATTCACCCCTCCACTTT. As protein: CPSSLGTGRNSPLHF.